This T cell receptor (beta chain) emerged from a study of cytotoxic CD8 clonotypes in ibrutinib-treated CLL. General study results and limits: The public clonotypes identified were infrequent and showed contraction or stability on treatment.

Data came from immunoSEQ multiplex PCR; TCRdb stores just in-frame clones and leaves some out. This repertoire shows 130,000 or so clones, 79% found once; its top ten account for 13%. V was pared by 4 bases and J by 3 bases, with 0 bases of the junction left unmatched. Germline V gene data show CDR1 as SQVTM and CDR2 as ANQGSEA. The CDR3 totals 13 residues. As for this clone: Antigen unknown.

J is TRBJ2-7 and V is TRBV29-1; 13 bases agree with TRBD2. Sequenced here: PBMCs, sampled after 12 months of ibrutinib treatment. This receptor was obtained from a human donor with chronic lymphocytic leukemia. The CDR3 spells CSVGLAGGYEQYF. CDR3 in DNA: TGCAGCGTTGGACTAGCGGGAGGCTACGAGCAGTACTTC.